The entry below gives a single T cell receptor beta chain sequence along with its context. The antigen is undetermined. The junction departs from germline at one end; a sequencing error may be responsible. Template came from bulk tumor genomic DNA, at 600 ng per sample. Surgical sampling yielded several biopsies per primary tumor (spaced far apart). Newly diagnosed with untreated non-small cell lung cancer, the patients underwent curative surgery. The donors were patients with newly diagnosed non-small cell lung cancer undergoing curative-intent surgery. CDR1 is SGDLS, CDR2 YYNGEE, per germline. The CDR3 has 15 amino acids. The TCR beta CDR3 region was amplified by multiplex PCR employing 32 V and 13 J primers. MiXCR, applied by TCRdb to the multiplex PCR reads, yields one record per CDR3 protein. The sample yields about 15,000 distinct CDR3 sequences, around 30% seen once. This sample was included in a study of immune heterogeneity within non-small cell lung tumors. Overall study context: Of the tumors, 4 were squamous cell, 10 non-squamous, and 1 not otherwise specified.

Overall study results and limits: Recurrence of identical dominant CDR3 beta clonotypes was observed across tumor sites within a patient, alongside site-unique high-frequency clones. Individual patients showed largely nonoverlapping sets of high-frequency T-cell receptor beta clonotypes.

Sequenced sample: lung tumor tissue. The rearrangement links TRBV9 to TRBJ1-4; TRBD1 matches 8 bases. The receptor's source is a woman in her forties or fifties with non-small cell lung cancer. The CDR3 spells CAISVGQGTNEKLFF. The CDR3 DNA follows: TGTGCCATCAGCGTAGGACAGGGAACTAATGAAAAACTGTTTTTT.